The 28 T cell receptor beta chains below all came from one sample that was sequenced in a study of PD-1 blockade in classical Hodgkin lymphoma. The repertoire was sequenced with immunoSEQ multiplex PCR; TCRdb's copy has only in-frame clones and lacks some. In the table there are under 15,000 clones, approximately 83% of which are singletons. Patients all relapsed after autologous stem cell transplantation, and there was variation in brentuximab vedotin exposure. The specimen was peripheral blood mononuclear cells (PBMCs), collected at baseline. Receptors originate from a human donor with classical Hodgkin lymphoma.

This clone was recorded a few times. The rearrangement joins TRBV2 to TRBJ1-2, with D maybe TRBD1 (5 bases). The V gene's germline CDR1 is SNHLY and CDR2 FYNNEI. V shed 3 bases and J shed 2 bases, with 7 bases lying between them. The CDR3 is 13 amino acids. The CDR3, as DNA: TGTGCCAGCAGTGAGCCAGGGAACTATGGCTACACCTTC. The encoded protein is CASSEPGNYGYTF.

The V gene is TRBV9, the J gene TRBJ1-2; the D is unclear. The CDR3 sequence is 14 residues long. Per germline, CDR1 SGDLS and CDR2 YYNGEE. The ends were cut back, 4 bases at V and 1 base at J, with 11 bases in the middle. The CDR3 coding sequence is TGTGCCAGCAGCTTTAGACCCAGTAACTATGGCTACACCTTC. It encodes CASSFRPSNYGYTF.

The chain uses TRBV5-1 and TRBJ2-7, with D tentatively TRBD1 (6 bases). The ends were cut back, 2 bases at V and 3 bases at J, with 15 bases in the middle. Germline lookup yields CDR1 SGHRS and CDR2 YFSETQ. The CDR3 is made up of 15 amino acids. CDR3 amino acids: CASSFGETGDYEQYF. In DNA form, the CDR3 reads TGCGCCAGCAGCTTCGGAGAGACAGGCGACTACGAGCAGTACTTC.

The chain is built from TRBV4-1 and TRBJ1-2; no reliable D call. Deletions cut 1 base from V and 8 bases from J, with 14 bases between. Looked up from germline, CDR1 is MGHRA and CDR2 is YSYEKL. This CDR3 spans 14 amino acids. The CDR3 nucleotides are TGCGCCAGCAGCCAAGGGCAAACTCCAACGGGCTACACCTTC. It yields the protein CASSQGQTPTGYTF.

V usage is TRBV7-9 and J usage is TRBJ2-3; no definite D call. CDR1 is SEHNR, CDR2 FQNEAQ, per germline (reference sequence). The CDR3 spans 15 residues. The ends were cut back, 4 bases at V and 2 bases at J, with 13 bases in the middle. The CDR3 sequence is CASSYDTITTDTQYF. In nucleotides, the CDR3 is TGTGCCAGCAGCTATGACACTATCACCACAGATACGCAGTATTTT.

This sequence joins TRBV4-1 and TRBJ1-2, with 8 bases aligning to TRBD1. The trim removed 3 bases at V and 1 base at J, leaving 7 bases unmatched. The CDR3 contains 16 residues. CDR1 and CDR2 from the germline V gene are MGHRA and YSYEKL. This chain's CDR3 is CASSQPGTGINYGYTF. CDR3 sequence (DNA): TGCGCCAGCAGCCAGCCCGGGACAGGCATTAACTATGGCTACACCTTC.

The CDR3 reads CASSQETGQETQYF. The CDR3 DNA follows: TGTGCCAGCAGCCAAGAAACAGGGCAAGAGACCCAGTACTTC. This rearrangement joins TRBV4-2 to TRBJ2-5; maybe TRBD1 (6 bases). Germline V CDR1 and CDR2: LGHNA, YNFKEQ. Trimming stripped 0 bases from V and 2 bases from J, with 7 bases between. The CDR3 has 14 amino acids.

The rearrangement joins TRBV7-9 to TRBJ1-1, with D maybe TRBD1 (5 bases). The CDR3 loop spans 17 amino acids. CDR1 is SEHNR, CDR2 FQNEAQ, per germline (reference sequence). The V end lost 2 bases, the J end lost 1 base, and 17 bases lay between the germline ends. The CDR3 DNA reads TGTGCCAGCAGCTTAAATTTTGGGGCAGGGTCGAACACTGAAGCTTTCTTT. This encodes CASSLNFGAGSNTEAFF.

This clone was seen a few times. V is TRBV7-2 and J is TRBJ1-6; 9 bases fit TRBD1. The germline CDR1 and CDR2 sequences are SGHTA and FQGNSA. V trimming: 5 bases; J trimming: 8 bases; junction bases outside the gene matches: 4. The length of the CDR3 is 14 residues. CDR3 DNA sequence: TGTGCCAGCAGCCACAGGGGGCGCGATTCACCCCTCCACTTT. This codes for CASSHRGRDSPLHF.

By proportion, this clone is medium-sized. This chain joins TRBV28 and TRBJ2-5, with TRBD2 as a possible D gene (6 bases). Per the germline V gene, CDR1 is MDHEN and CDR2 is SYDVKM. The CDR3 has 15 amino acids. The germline V and J ends were trimmed by 1 base and 5 bases, with 14 bases remaining between them. CDR3 nucleotides: TGTGCCAGCAGTTTATTGAGGCGGGGACGGGAGACCCAGTACTTC. This codes for CASSLLRRGRETQYF.

The gene calls are TRBV4-2 and TRBJ2-7, with D perhaps assigned TRBD1 or TRBD2 (6 bases each). The CDR3 has 14 amino acids. CDR1 is LGHNA and CDR2 is YNFKEQ in the germline V gene. Trimming stripped 1 base from V and 4 bases from J, with 11 bases between. Here the CDR3 DNA reads TGTGCCAGCAGCCAAGCCGGAGGGGGTTACGAGCAGTACTTC. Translating it yields CASSQAGGGYEQYF.

The chain links TRBV28 to TRBJ1-4; 10 bases are shared with TRBD1. CDR3 length equals 15 residues. Trimming removed 5 bases from V and 7 bases from J; junction bases left unmatched: 7. CDR1 and CDR2 (germline): MDHEN, SYDVKM. CDR3 nucleotides: TGTGCCAGCAGTGGGGGGACAGGGGCTGGTGAAAAACTGTTTTTT. Its protein product is CASSGGTGAGEKLFF.

CDR3 bases: TGTGCCAGCAGCTCCAAAGAGGACCTTAATGAAAAACTGTTTTTT. It specifies CASSSKEDLNEKLFF. This chain uses TRBV5-4 with TRBJ1-4; D is undetermined. This CDR3 has 15 residues. CDR1 SGHNT and CDR2 YYREEE come from the germline V gene (reference sequence). Trimming cost V 3 bases and J 4 bases, with 13 bases left between them.

V and J are TRBV18 and TRBJ2-7, with D possibly matching TRBD1 (7 bases). CDR1 and CDR2 from the germline V gene are KGHSH and LQKENI. The CDR3 loop spans 15 amino acids. With 0 bases removed from V and 4 bases from J, the gap between germline ends came to 13 bases. CDR3 nucleotides: TGTGCCAGCTCACCACCGGGTCAGGGGGGATACGAGCAGTACTTC. This translates into CASSPPGQGGYEQYF.

CDR3 residues: CASRDRANYGYTF. The CDR3 DNA sequence: TGTGCCAGCAGGGACAGGGCGAACTATGGCTACACCTTC. The J gene is TRBJ1-2, the V gene TRBV6-6, with 8 bases aligning to TRBD1. CDR1 is MNHNY and CDR2 is SVGAGI in the germline V gene (reference sequence). V lost 6 bases to trimming and J lost 2 bases; unmatched junction nucleotides: 2. The CDR3 has 13 amino acids.

CDR3 DNA sequence: TGTGCCAGCAGCTTGGTGTTGACGTATACGCAGTATTTT. It yields the protein CASSLVLTYTQYF. The rearrangement uses TRBV5-6 and TRBJ2-3; D is undetermined. V was shortened by 0 bases and J by 7 bases, with 9 bases between the two germline ends. This CDR3 comprises 13 residues. Per the germline V gene, CDR1 is SGHDT and CDR2 is YYEEEE.

This chain uses TRBV10-2 with TRBJ1-1; D not resolved. Germline CDR1 reads WSHSY; CDR2 reads SAAADI. V lost 7 bases to trimming and J lost 1 base, with 10 bases between them. The CDR3 covers 13 residues. CDR3 sequence (DNA): TGCGCCAGCAAGACGGGGTGGAACACTGAAGCTTTCTTT. Encoded protein: CASKTGWNTEAFF.

The chain is built from TRBV5-1 and TRBJ1-1; D call uncertain. Germline CDR1 is SGHRS and CDR2 is YFSETQ. The ends were cut back, 2 bases at V and 8 bases at J, with 13 bases in the middle. The CDR3 sequence is 13 residues long. DNA for the CDR3: TGCGCCAGCAGCTTTGGGCACGTGGGAGAAGCTTTCTTT. Amino acid sequence: CASSFGHVGEAFF.

The rearrangement uses TRBV14 and TRBJ2-1, with a tentative D call TRBD1 (5 bases). V lost 4 bases, J lost 9 bases, and 22 bases lay in between. Germline V gene sequence: CDR1 SGHDN, CDR2 FVKESK. CDR3 length: 16 amino acids. CDR3 amino acids: CASSLWVGPLTSEQFF. In DNA form, the CDR3 reads TGTGCCAGCAGCCTCTGGGTGGGGCCCCTGACAAGTGAGCAGTTCTTC. The whole variable domain, remainder taken from reference TRBV14 and TRBJ2-1, is EAGVTQFPSHSVIEKGQTVTLRCDPISGHDNLYWYRRVMGKEIKFLLHFVKESKQDESGMPNNRFLAERTGGTYSTLKVQPAELEDSGVYFCASSLWVGPLTSEQFFGPGTRLTVL.

The J gene is TRBJ1-2, the V gene TRBV9; possible D gene TRBD1, 6 bases. Looked up from germline, CDR1 is SGDLS and CDR2 is YYNGEE. The CDR3 covers 15 residues. The V end lost 9 bases, the J end lost 1 base, and 19 bases lay between the germline ends. In DNA, the CDR3 is TGTGCCACCTCGAGGGGGGGTAGCAATAACTATGGCTACACCTTC. This codes for CATSRGGSNNYGYTF.

The chain joins TRBV19 to TRBJ1-6; D is possibly TRBD1 (5 bases). CDR1 LNHDA and CDR2 SQIVND come from the germline V gene (reference sequence). The CDR3 runs to 14 residues. The germline V and J ends were trimmed by 3 bases and 7 bases, with 10 bases remaining between them. CDR3 in amino acids: CASSIFGTNSPLHF. Written as DNA, the CDR3 is TGTGCCAGTAGTATTTTTGGGACCAATTCACCCCTCCACTTT.

This clone has only a few counts. The V call is TRBV10-3, the J call TRBJ2-1; TRBD1 aligns across 7 bases. CDR1 and CDR2 (germline): ENHRY, SYGVKD. J gave up 0 bases and V 6 bases, and 5 bases lay outside the gene matches. The CDR3 runs to 15 residues. The CDR3 reads CAIRGTESSYNEQFF. In nucleotides, the CDR3 is TGTGCCATCAGAGGGACAGAAAGCTCCTACAATGAGCAGTTCTTC.

The chain employs TRBV7-8 and TRBJ2-5; perhaps TRBD2 as D (7 bases). CDR1 is SGHVS, CDR2 FQNEAQ, per germline. V dropped 7 bases and J dropped 6 bases, with 24 bases sitting between them. CDR3 size: 16 residues. CDR3 protein: CASTSMVGGPIQTQYF. The CDR3 DNA reads TGTGCCAGCACCTCAATGGTGGGGGGGCCAATTCAGACCCAGTACTTC.

This rearrangement joins TRBV6-5 to TRBJ2-2; D unclear. Germline CDR1 is MNHEY and CDR2 is SVGAGI. The CDR3 covers 15 residues. With 0 bases removed from V and 3 bases from J, the gap between germline ends came to 8 bases. CDR3 bases: TGTGCCAGCAGTTACTCGGATTCATACACCGGGGAGCTGTTTTTT. It encodes CASSYSDSYTGELFF.

The chain uses TRBV7-9 and TRBJ2-7, with 7 bases lining up with TRBD1. This CDR3 has 18 amino acids. Germline-derived CDR1 and CDR2 are SEHNR and FQNEAQ (reference sequence). V shed 1 base, J shed 2 bases, and the junction held 14 bases outside the gene matches. CDR3 loop: CASSLVGQGEWDPYEQYF. CDR3 bases: TGTGCCAGCAGCTTAGTAGGGCAGGGGGAATGGGACCCCTACGAGCAGTACTTC.

V and J are TRBV6-4 and TRBJ2-5; D is undetermined. Germline CDR1 MRHNA, CDR2 SNTAGT. This CDR3 has 13 amino acids. Trimming took off 9 bases at V and 5 bases at J, with 16 bases between the two ends. Here the CDR3 DNA reads TGTGCCAGATGCCCCGAAGGGAAGGAGACCCAGTACTTC. Translating gives CARCPEGKETQYF.

This chain joins TRBV18 and TRBJ1-6; 7 nucleotides agree with TRBD1. Germline V lookup: CDR1 KGHSH, CDR2 LQKENI. The CDR3 is made up of 16 amino acids. V gave up 1 base and J gave up 3 bases; unmatched junction bases: 3. The CDR3 spells CASSPQGANYNSPLHF. CDR3 sequence (DNA): TGTGCCAGCTCACCACAGGGGGCCAACTATAATTCACCCCTCCACTTT.

The chain couples TRBV14 to TRBJ2-7; D not certain. CDR1 is SGHDN, CDR2 FVKESK, per germline. Between the trimmed V and J ends, which lost 3 bases and 5 bases, there was a span of 11 bases. CDR3 length: 13 residues. The CDR3 spells CASSQDPRDEQYF. CDR3 nucleotide sequence: TGTGCCAGCAGCCAGGATCCCAGAGACGAGCAGTACTTC.